Below, 7 T cell receptor beta chains from the same sample are listed, as sequenced in a study of blood T cell repertoires in COVID-19. Profiling relied on immunoSEQ multiplex PCR, and the TCRdb table lists in-frame clones only, not all of them. The repertoire holds just over 300,000 clones, with over 75% as singletons. The sample comprised PBMCs or T cells enriched from blood (not recorded which). These receptors were obtained from a woman between 40 and 50 years old who had recovered from COVID-19.

V and J are TRBV18 and TRBJ2-1; the D gene is possibly TRBD2 (6 bases). Germline values: CDR1 KGHSH, CDR2 LQKENI. Between the trimmed V and J ends, which lost 4 bases and 8 bases, there was a span of 12 bases. The CDR3 has 13 amino acids. In nucleotides, the CDR3 is TGTGCCAGCTCACGGGGGACTGGGGATGAGCAGTTCTTC. It is translated as CASSRGTGDEQFF.

The V gene is TRBV9, the J gene TRBJ2-1; D may be TRBD2 (6 bases). Germline CDR1 reads SGDLS; CDR2 reads YYNGEE. The CDR3 length is 14 residues. V lost 4 bases and J lost 2, with 10 bases in between. In DNA, the CDR3 is TGTGCCAGCAGCCCAAGGACTACCTACAATGAGCAGTTCTTC. Its protein product is CASSPRTTYNEQFF.

The chain is built from TRBV5-1 and TRBJ2-3; TRBD2 aligns across 7 bases. Germline CDR1 reads SGHRS; CDR2 reads YFSETQ. With 0 bases clipped from V and 7 bases from J, the junction kept 8 bases outside the gene matches. CDR3 length equals 15 residues. CDR3 protein: CASSLEVAGDYTQYF. The CDR3 DNA is TGCGCCAGCAGCTTGGAGGTCGCGGGAGATTATACGCAGTATTTT.

The rearrangement uses TRBV24-1 and TRBJ2-7, with D maybe TRBD1 (5 bases). The CDR3 is 15 residues long. Germline CDR1 is KGHDR and CDR2 is SFDVKD. V dropped 4 bases and J dropped 7 bases, with 19 bases sitting between them. CDR3 region: CATSEGNSGSREQYF. In DNA form, the CDR3 reads TGTGCCACCAGTGAGGGAAACTCAGGGTCGCGGGAGCAGTACTTC.

The chain has TRBV10-3 and TRBJ2-1; TRBD2 aligns across 9 bases. Trimming cost V 10 bases and J 8 bases; bases outside gene matches: 9. CDR1 and CDR2 (germline): ENHRY, SYGVKD. The CDR3 loop spans 13 amino acids. The CDR3 DNA reads TGTGCCACTCGGGGTAGCGGGAGCGATGAGCAGTTCTTC. The encoded protein is CATRGSGSDEQFF.

The rearrangement joins TRBV9 to TRBJ2-7; a possible D gene is TRBD1 (6 bases). The CDR3 is 15 amino acids. In germline, CDR1 is SGDLS, CDR2 YYNGEE. The ends were cut back, 4 bases at V and 1 base at J, with 15 bases in the middle. CDR3 nucleotides: TGTGCCAGCAGCCCCTCGGGCAGGGGATCCTACGAGCAGTACTTC. It translates to CASSPSGRGSYEQYF.

The chain uses TRBV3-1 (or the pseudogene TRBV3-2) and TRBJ2-7, with 12 nucleotides matching TRBD1. The CDR3 runs to 13 residues. With 8 bases clipped from V and 7 bases from J, the junction kept 6 bases outside the gene matches. Germline loops: CDR1 LGHDT, CDR2 YNNKEL (reference sequence). The CDR3 sequence: CASGGQGAGEQYF. The CDR3 DNA sequence: TGTGCCAGCGGGGGACAGGGGGCAGGAGAGCAGTACTTC.